Listed below are T cell receptor beta chains from one sample, sequenced in a study of blood T cell repertoires in COVID-19. Measured with immunoSEQ multiplex PCR; TCRdb has only the in-frame clones, and not every one. The repertoire includes about 73,000 clones, about 88% of them detected once, and approximately 15% sits in the top ten. The specimen sequenced was peripheral blood. Receptors were obtained from a woman older than 75 with active or convalescent COVID-19. Each CDR3 is given with its conserved first and last residue. The D gene is left open where the match is weak. Clone size, where shown, is once, few, many, or a class for clones that have expanded.

size	D	V	J	CDR3	DNA
NA	NA	TRBV11-2	TRBJ2-1	CASRNPGRTESYNEQFF	TGTGCCAGCAGAAACCCGGGACGGACAGAATCCTACAATGAGCAGTTCTTC
NA	NA	TRBV9	TRBJ1-1	CASSVEGGGRRDTEAFF	TGTGCCAGCAGCGTAGAAGGGGGTGGTAGGAGAGACACTGAAGCTTTCTTT
NA	TRBD2	TRBV7-7	TRBJ2-7	CASSLGPPGEGEQYF	TGTGCCAGCAGCTTAGGGCCCCCGGGGGAGGGGGAGCAGTACTTC
NA	TRBD2	TRBV6-5	TRBJ2-1	CASSYRTSGGHNEQFF	TGTGCCAGCAGTTACCGTACTAGCGGGGGGCACAATGAGCAGTTCTTC
NA	TRBD1	TRBV5-4	TRBJ2-5	CASIGQGKTQYF	TGTGCCAGCATCGGACAGGGAAAGACCCAGTACTTC
NA	NA	TRBV18	TRBJ2-7	CASSPPSGEQYF	TGTGCCAGCTCACCGCCGTCGGGGGAGCAGTACTTC
NA	NA	TRBV25-1	TRBJ1-5	CASSELGSQPQHF	TGTGCCAGCAGTGAATTGGGGAGTCAGCCCCAGCATTTT
NA	TRBD1	TRBV7-9	TRBJ1-6	CASSPQDRENSPLHF	TGTGCCAGCAGTCCTCAGGACAGGGAGAATTCACCCCTCCACTTT
NA	NA	TRBV24-1	TRBJ2-3	CATSSFGGAGVADTQYF	TGTGCCACCAGTTCATTTGGGGGGGCGGGGGTTGCAGATACGCAGTATTTT
NA	TRBD2	TRBV3-1/TRBV3-2	TRBJ2-2	CASSPWTSENTGELFF	TGTGCCAGCAGCCCCTGGACTAGCGAGAACACCGGGGAGCTGTTTTTT
once	TRBD2	TRBV7-2	TRBJ2-1	CASRRGRASFYNEQFF	TGTGCCAGCAGACGGGGGAGGGCATCTTTCTACAATGAGCAGTTCTTC
NA	TRBD1	TRBV7-2	TRBJ2-5	CASSFVTGESETQYF	TGTGCCAGCAGCTTCGTGACAGGGGAGTCGGAGACCCAGTACTTC
NA	NA	TRBV7-9	TRBJ1-2	CASSHPGSGRGYTF	TGTGCCAGCAGCCACCCGGGAAGTGGACGTGGCTACACCTTC
NA	NA	TRBV19	TRBJ1-5	CASNIRPQHF	TGTGCCAGTAATATTAGGCCCCAGCATTTT
NA	NA	TRBV4-1	TRBJ1-5	CASSQTDRYSNQPQHF	TGCGCCAGCAGCCAGACAGACAGGTATAGCAATCAGCCCCAGCATTTT
NA	NA	TRBV21-1	TRBJ1-4	CASSKALSGQGGPTNEKLFF	TGTGCCAGCAGCAAAGCGCTTTCTGGCCAGGGAGGCCCCACTAATGAAAAACTGTTTTTT
NA	TRBD1	TRBV9	TRBJ1-5	CASSSGRGDQPQHF	TGTGCCAGCAGCTCGGGCAGGGGGGATCAGCCCCAGCATTTT
few	NA	TRBV28	TRBJ1-2	CASSLYEIKDGYTF	TGTGCCAGCAGTTTATACGAGATAAAAGATGGCTACACCTTC
NA	TRBD2	TRBV6-5	TRBJ2-3	CASSSKRGGADTQYF	TGTGCCAGCAGTTCTAAGCGGGGGGGGGCAGATACGCAGTATTTT
NA	NA	TRBV28	TRBJ1-3	CASSPPDRYSGNTIYF	TGTGCCAGCAGTCCCCCGGACAGATACTCTGGAAACACCATATATTTT
NA	TRBD1	TRBV11-2	TRBJ1-1	CASSFDRGREAFF	TGTGCCAGCAGCTTCGACAGGGGACGAGAAGCTTTCTTT
NA	TRBD1	TRBV28	TRBJ1-2	CASSSTGVSLYGYTF	TGTGCCAGCAGTTCCACAGGGGTTTCTCTTTATGGCTACACCTTC
NA	TRBD1	TRBV19	TRBJ1-4	CASEDRDNEKLFF	TGTGCCAGTGAGGACAGGGATAATGAAAAACTGTTTTTT
NA	TRBD1	TRBV5-5	TRBJ2-7	CASSPDGTGDEQYF	TGTGCCAGCAGCCCAGACGGGACAGGGGACGAGCAGTACTTC
NA	NA	TRBV7-9	TRBJ2-2	CASSFGTPNTGELFF	TGTGCCAGCAGCTTCGGGACACCGAACACCGGGGAGCTGTTTTTT
NA	NA	TRBV19	TRBJ1-1	CASSTQYIPEAFF	TGTGCCAGTAGTACCCAGTATATCCCTGAAGCTTTCTTT
NA	NA	TRBV5-5	TRBJ2-2	CASSYRVNTGELFF	TGTGCCAGCAGCTACAGGGTGAACACCGGGGAGCTGTTTTTT
NA	NA	TRBV14	TRBJ1-1	CASRPQVMNTEAFF	TGTGCCAGCAGACCGCAGGTAATGAACACTGAAGCTTTCTTT
NA	NA	TRBV11-1	TRBJ2-7	CASSRAYRENEQYF	TGTGCCAGCAGCCGAGCGTACAGGGAGAACGAGCAGTACTTC
NA	TRBD1	TRBV7-8	TRBJ2-1	CASSKDRGSYNEQFF	TGTGCCAGCAGCAAGGACAGGGGCTCCTACAATGAGCAGTTCTTC
NA	TRBD1	TRBV4-1	TRBJ2-7	CASSHGQGAYEQYF	TGCGCCAGCAGCCATGGACAGGGGGCTTACGAGCAGTACTTC
once	NA	TRBV5-6	TRBJ2-1	CASSLNGFPSYNEQFF	TGTGCCAGCAGCTTGAACGGGTTTCCCTCCTACAATGAGCAGTTCTTC
NA	NA	TRBV6-1	TRBJ1-5	CASSESGGHNQPQHF	TGTGCCAGCAGTGAATCGGGCGGACACAATCAGCCCCAGCATTTT
NA	TRBD2	TRBV7-3	TRBJ2-3	CASSPSGGADTQYF	TGTGCCAGCAGCCCTAGCGGGGGGGCAGATACGCAGTATTTT
once	NA	TRBV11-2	TRBJ1-1	CASSLGLHHTEAFF	TGTGCCAGCAGCTTAGGGCTTCATCACACTGAAGCTTTCTTT
NA	NA	TRBV3-1/TRBV3-2	TRBJ1-6	CASSQATGSPLHF	TGTGCCAGCAGTCAGGCGACCGGCTCACCCCTCCACTTT
NA	NA	TRBV7-9	TRBJ1-1	CASSLEGDTEAFF	TGTGCCAGCAGCTTAGAGGGGGACACTGAAGCTTTCTTT
NA	NA	TRBV25-1	TRBJ2-3	CASSEYRRGGTDTQYF	TGTGCCAGCAGTGAATACAGGAGGGGCGGCACAGATACGCAGTATTTT
once	TRBD1	TRBV28	TRBJ1-5	CASRAGGRQPQHF	TGTGCCAGCAGGGCAGGGGGCCGGCAGCCCCAGCATTTT
once	NA	TRBV28	TRBJ2-1	CASREAASSYNEQFF	TGTGCCAGCAGGGAAGCGGCGAGCTCCTACAATGAGCAGTTCTTC
NA	NA	TRBV6-5	TRBJ1-2	CASSYSQGNYGYTF	TGTGCCAGCAGTTACTCTCAGGGGAACTATGGCTACACCTTC
NA	NA	TRBV20-1	TRBJ2-6	CSASQVSGANVLTF	TGCAGTGCTAGTCAGGTCTCTGGGGCCAACGTCCTGACTTTC
NA	TRBD1	TRBV6-6	TRBJ1-3	CASRQGGSSGNTIYF	TGTGCCAGCAGGCAGGGGGGAAGCTCTGGAAACACCATATATTTT
NA	NA	TRBV9	TRBJ1-4	CASSVSRNNEKLFF	TGTGCCAGCAGCGTTTCCAGGAATAATGAAAAACTGTTTTTT
NA	TRBD1	TRBV28	TRBJ1-1	CASSLRGTVRGSEAFF	TGTGCCAGCAGCCTGAGGGGGACAGTGAGGGGGTCTGAAGCTTTCTTT
NA	NA	TRBV25-1	TRBJ1-5	CASSQVDSNQPQHF	TGTGCCAGTTCGCAGGTAGATAGCAATCAGCCCCAGCATTTT
NA	TRBD1	TRBV29-1	TRBJ2-7	CSVRQGKLYEQYF	TGCAGCGTTCGACAGGGGAAGCTGTACGAGCAGTACTTC
few	TRBD2	TRBV7-9	TRBJ2-7	CASSSLVSGGAYEQYF	TGTGCCAGCAGCTCGCTTGTTAGCGGGGGGGCCTACGAGCAGTACTTC
NA	TRBD1	TRBV7-9	TRBJ1-6	CASSLEGANSPLHF	TGTGCCAGCAGCTTAGAGGGGGCGAATTCACCCCTCCACTTT
NA	NA	TRBV28	TRBJ2-7	CASNRRGGAFLSYEQYF	TGTGCCAGCAACCGGAGGGGGGGGGCGTTCCTCTCCTACGAGCAGTACTTC